Listed below are T cell receptor beta chains from one sample, sequenced in a study of cytomegalovirus exposure and HLA in healthy donors. Profiling relied on immunoSEQ multiplex PCR, and the TCRdb table lists in-frame clones only, not all of them. The sample yields approximately 160,000 clones, around 67% seen once. The sequenced material came from PBMCs. All receptors come from a woman aged 18-29 years in good health and CMV-seropositive. CDR3s include the opening cysteine and the closing phenylalanine or tryptophan. The D gene is left open where the match is weak. For some rows the clone size is stated as once, few or many, or as a class when expanded; others skip it.

clone_size j_call cdr3_length v_call d_call cdr3_aa cdr3_nt
. TRBJ2-1 17 TRBV27 TRBD2 CASSLASGAVTYNEQFF TGTGCCAGCAGTTTGGCTAGCGGGGCCGTAACCTACAATGAGCAGTTCTTC
. TRBJ2-7 16 TRBV5-1 TRBD1 CASSSIQGASAYEQYF TGCGCCAGCAGCAGCATACAGGGGGCGTCGGCCTACGAGCAGTACTTC
. TRBJ1-5 14 TRBV27 TRBD1 CASSPTGRDQPQHF TGTGCCAGCAGTCCGACAGGGAGAGATCAGCCCCAGCATTTT
. TRBJ1-2 14 TRBV5-6 . CASSLAQGFYGYTF TGTGCCAGCAGCTTGGCGCAGGGCTTCTATGGCTACACCTTC
few TRBJ2-7 16 TRBV2 TRBD2 CASSAVGLAEDYEQYF TGTGCCAGCAGCGCAGTAGGACTAGCGGAGGACTACGAGCAGTACTTC
. TRBJ1-5 18 TRBV30 . CAWSGGTSPAYSNQPQHF TGTGCCTGGAGCGGCGGCACATCTCCTGCTTACAGCAATCAGCCCCAGCATTTT
. TRBJ2-7 15 TRBV2 TRBD2 CASSEERAGGNEQYF TGTGCCAGCAGTGAAGAAAGGGCGGGAGGTAACGAGCAGTACTTC
. TRBJ2-5 14 TRBV7-2 TRBD2 CASSPWTSRETQYF TGTGCCAGCAGCCCGTGGACTAGCCGGGAGACCCAGTACTTC
. TRBJ1-1 14 TRBV18 TRBD1 CASSQGAGNTEAFF TGTGCCAGCTCACAGGGGGCGGGGAACACTGAAGCTTTCTTT
. TRBJ2-6 19 TRBV27 . CASSLPVQGRPSGANVLTF TGTGCCAGCAGCCTTCCCGTACAGGGTAGGCCCTCTGGGGCCAACGTCCTGACTTTC
. TRBJ2-2 13 TRBV5-6 . CASSLFITGELFF TGTGCCAGCAGCTTGTTCATTACCGGGGAGCTGTTTTTT
few TRBJ1-2 13 TRBV7-9 . CASSFDSGDGYTF TGTGCCAGCAGCTTTGACTCAGGGGATGGCTACACCTTC
. TRBJ1-4 14 TRBV2 . CASSAQGRNEKLFF TGTGCCAGCAGCGCCCAGGGGAGAAATGAAAAACTGTTTTTT
. TRBJ2-1 12 TRBV6-5 . CASSPSEHEQFF TGTGCCAGTTCGCCGAGCGAACATGAGCAGTTCTTC
. TRBJ1-1 16 TRBV7-9 . CASSWGVGLLNTEAFF TGTGCCAGCAGTTGGGGCGTCGGTTTGTTGAACACTGAAGCTTTCTTT
. TRBJ2-2 17 TRBV7-6 TRBD1 CASSFPGQGAYTGELFF TGTGCCAGCAGCTTCCCGGGACAGGGGGCATATACCGGGGAGCTGTTTTTT
. TRBJ2-3 18 TRBV30 TRBD2 CAWSVVPLAGAGTDTQYF TGTGCCTGGAGTGTAGTCCCCCTGGCGGGAGCGGGTACAGATACGCAGTATTTT
. TRBJ1-2 16 TRBV5-1 TRBD1 CASSYGTGTLNYGYTF TGCGCCAGCAGCTACGGGACAGGGACTCTGAACTATGGCTACACCTTC
. TRBJ1-1 13 TRBV29-1 . CSVALTANTEAFF TGCAGCGTCGCACTGACAGCTAACACTGAAGCTTTCTTT
. TRBJ2-3 14 TRBV4-2 . CASSQVAGTDTQYF TGTGCCAGCAGCCAAGTAGCGGGCACAGATACGCAGTATTTT
. TRBJ1-6 13 TRBV25-1 . CASSDRANSPLHF TGTGCCAGCAGTGACAGGGCTAATTCACCCCTCCACTTT
. TRBJ2-7 14 TRBV5-6 TRBD1 CASSKTGAGYEQYF TGTGCCAGCAGCAAAACAGGGGCCGGCTACGAGCAGTACTTC
. TRBJ1-1 14 TRBV5-4 . CASSPGGSDTEAFF TGTGCCAGCAGCCCGGGGGGTTCTGACACTGAAGCTTTCTTT
. TRBJ2-7 19 TRBV18 TRBD2 CASSKLPPTSGRASYEQYF TGTGCCAGCTCAAAACTCCCCCCGACTAGCGGGAGGGCCTCCTACGAGCAGTACTTC
. TRBJ2-1 13 TRBV6-4 TRBD2 CASREREGNEQFF TGTGCCAGCAGAGAGCGGGAGGGCAATGAGCAGTTCTTC
. TRBJ2-1 12 TRBV7-9 . CASSLELALQFF TGTGCCAGCAGCTTAGAGCTAGCGTTACAGTTCTTC
few TRBJ2-3 14 TRBV5-6 . CASRTGSLTDTQYF TGTGCCAGCCGCACAGGGAGCCTCACAGATACGCAGTATTTT
. TRBJ2-3 15 TRBV5-1 TRBD2 CASSLASGSTDTQYF TGCGCCAGCAGCTTAGCTAGCGGGTCCACAGATACCCAGTATTTT
. TRBJ1-4 13 TRBV2 TRBD1 CASSRDRHEKLFF TGTGCCAGCAGCCGGGACAGACATGAAAAACTGTTTTTT
. TRBJ2-7 14 TRBV5-1 TRBD2 CASSFSGTRYEQYF TGCGCCAGCAGCTTTAGCGGGACTCGATACGAGCAGTACTTC
few TRBJ2-2 14 TRBV27 . CASSYSTNTGELFF TGTGCCAGCAGCTACTCAACGAACACCGGGGAGCTGTTTTTT
few TRBJ2-1 15 TRBV5-4 . CASSLEQGSYNEQFF TGTGCCAGCAGCTTGGAACAGGGCTCCTACAATGAGCAGTTCTTC
. TRBJ1-5 12 TRBV28 . CASREGNQPQHF TGTGCCAGCAGAGAGGGCAATCAGCCCCAGCATTTT
. TRBJ2-5 16 TRBV6-5 TRBD2 CASSYSGGGARETQYF TGTGCCAGCAGTTACTCGGGCGGGGGGGCCCGGGAGACCCAGTACTTC
few TRBJ2-7 13 TRBV6-5 . CASSKRDVYEQYF TGTGCCAGCAGTAAACGGGATGTCTACGAGCAGTACTTC
. TRBJ1-2 13 TRBV2 . CASTRGGNYGYTF TGTGCCAGCACAAGGGGTGGGAACTATGGCTACACCTTC
. TRBJ2-7 15 TRBV6-6 TRBD2 CASSWEGTGSYEQYF TGTGCCAGCAGTTGGGAGGGCACCGGCTCCTACGAGCAGTACTTC
few TRBJ1-1 14 TRBV7-9 TRBD1 CASSIGTGEPEAFF TGTGCCAGCAGCATCGGGACAGGGGAACCTGAAGCTTTCTTT
. TRBJ2-3 15 TRBV11-2 TRBD2 CASSPRTRGTDTQYF TGTGCCAGCAGCCCGAGGACTAGGGGAACAGATACGCAGTATTTT
few TRBJ1-2 16 TRBV27 . CASSSHSLRESLGYTF TGTGCCAGCAGTTCGCACTCCCTCAGGGAATCTCTTGGCTACACCTTC
. TRBJ2-1 20 TRBV5-1 TRBD2 CASSPAGGVAGGSSYNEQFF TGCGCCAGCAGCCCCGCAGGGGGAGTAGCGGGGGGAAGCTCCTACAATGAGCAGTTCTTC
. TRBJ2-5 15 TRBV6-1 TRBD2 CASSTSHGGVETQYF TGTGCCAGCAGCACATCCCACGGGGGGGTGGAGACCCAGTACTTC